These 25 T cell receptor beta chains share one sample of origin, sequenced in a study of blood T cell repertoires in COVID-19. This table comes from immunoSEQ multiplex PCR, and its TCRdb copy is limited to in-frame clones, with some not included. The sample lists fewer than 450,000 clones, 85% to 90% seen once, with 6% to 7% in the top ten. The sequenced sample consisted of peripheral blood. These receptors were collected from a woman aged 45-65 years with COVID-19, enrolled during active disease.

This rearrangement joins TRBV5-1 to TRBJ2-3; a possible D gene is TRBD2 (5 bases). Trimming removed 3 bases at V and 5 bases at J, with 19 bases between. This CDR3 contains 16 residues. CDR1 is SGHRS, CDR2 YFSETQ, per germline. Here the CDR3 DNA reads TGCGCCAGCAGCTCGCGACTGAGGGAGCTTGGAGATACGCAGTATTTT. This translates into CASSSRLRELGDTQYF.

The gene calls are TRBV12-3 or TRBV12-4 and TRBJ2-3; D not resolved. Trimming took 3 bases from V and 0 from J, leaving 4 bases between them. The length of the CDR3 is 13 residues. The CDR3 protein is CASSLGSTDTQYF. CDR3 nucleotide sequence: TGTGCCAGCAGTTTGGGCAGCACAGATACGCAGTATTTT.

This rearrangement joins TRBV11-3 to TRBJ2-7; 7 bases are a match to TRBD1. The CDR3 is 16 residues long. The V and J ends lost 6 bases and 2 bases, in that order; junction bases with no gene match: 13. Germline lookup yields CDR1 SGHNT and CDR2 YENEEA. CDR3 residues: CASSTNQGETAYEQYF. For the CDR3, the DNA is TGTGCCAGCAGTACAAATCAGGGGGAGACGGCCTACGAGCAGTACTTC.

The V call is TRBV30, the J call TRBJ1-6; a possible D gene is TRBD1 (5 bases). Trimming shortened V by 0 bases and J by 9 bases, and 18 bases separated the two germline ends. The CDR3 is 16 residues long. Germline V lookup: CDR1 GTSNPN, CDR2 SVGIG (reference sequence). CDR3 nucleotide sequence: TGTGCCTGGAGTGTACGAATGCTATTGGGGGGTTCACCCCTCCACTTT. Amino acid sequence: CAWSVRMLLGGSPLHF.

The chain links TRBV11-3 to TRBJ2-1; 10 bases line up with TRBD2. The trim removed 1 base at V and 4 bases at J, leaving 16 bases unmatched. The CDR3 spans 20 residues. Germline V CDR1 and CDR2: SGHNT, YENEEA. CDR3 coding DNA: TGTGCCAGCAGCTTAGGGGTTAGCGGGAGGCCCGGAAGGGGTTACAATGAGCAGTTCTTC. Translation gives CASSLGVSGRPGRGYNEQFF.

The chain uses TRBV5-1 and TRBJ1-5; D is unresolved. V was clipped by 2 bases and J by 5 bases, with 8 bases between them. This CDR3 contains 13 residues. The V gene's germline CDR1 is SGHRS and CDR2 YFSETQ. CDR3 protein: CASSLSADQPQHF. DNA for the CDR3: TGCGCCAGCAGCTTAAGCGCAGATCAGCCCCAGCATTTT.

The V and J genes are TRBV19 and TRBJ1-4; TRBD1 might be the D (6 bases). The CDR3 loop spans 14 amino acids. CDR1 is LNHDA and CDR2 is SQIVND in the germline V gene (reference sequence). V was cut by 6 bases and J by 7 bases, with 15 bases left in between. This CDR3 reads CASSPTGSVEKLFF. The CDR3 DNA sequence: TGTGCCAGTAGCCCCACAGGGTCAGTTGAAAAACTGTTTTTT.

This sequence joins TRBV11-3 and TRBJ1-1; 7 positions agree with TRBD1. The CDR3 contains 16 residues. Germline CDR1 and CDR2: SGHNT and YENEEA. J lost 3 bases, V lost 3 bases, and 10 bases had no gene match. CDR3 nucleotide sequence: TGTGCCAGCAGCTTTCCCAGGGGGACGATGGACACTGAAGCTTTCTTT. This sequence encodes CASSFPRGTMDTEAFF.

V gene TRBV10-3 combines with J gene TRBJ2-3; TRBD2 aligns across 11 bases. This CDR3 spans 15 amino acids. In germline, CDR1 is ENHRY, CDR2 SYGVKD. V shed 8 bases and J 1 base; nucleotides not matched to a gene: 5. DNA of the CDR3: TGTGCCATCTGGACTAGCGGGCTCCGCACAGATACGCAGTATTTT. This codes for CAIWTSGLRTDTQYF.

V is TRBV29-1 and J is TRBJ2-7; 7 nucleotides match TRBD2. This CDR3 spans 13 amino acids. Per the germline V gene, CDR1 is SQVTM and CDR2 is ANQGSEA. J lost 4 bases, V lost 3 bases, and 6 bases had no gene match. The CDR3 nucleotides are TGCAGCGTTGAGTCGGGGCGGGAGTACGAGCAGTACTTC. This gives the protein CSVESGREYEQYF.

This chain links TRBV18 with TRBJ2-6, with D perhaps TRBD1 (5 bases). V lost 4 bases and J 0 bases, leaving 13 bases between the germline ends. CDR1 and CDR2 (germline): KGHSH, LQKENI. CDR3 size: 17 residues. CDR3 residues: CASSLRTSSSGANVLTF. CDR3 in DNA: TGTGCCAGCTCACTTCGGACATCGAGCTCTGGGGCCAACGTCCTGACTTTC.

The table lists this clone with many counts. The chain links TRBV7-9 to TRBJ1-1; the D is unclear. The CDR3 has 17 amino acids. V lost 6 bases and J 4 bases, leaving 24 bases between the germline ends. In germline, CDR1 is SEHNR, CDR2 FQNEAQ (reference sequence). The CDR3 nucleotides read TGTGCCAGCAGTTTGGCCGGGTCCCAATACCGAGGCACTGAAGCTTTCTTT. It encodes CASSLAGSQYRGTEAFF.

V usage is TRBV27 and J usage is TRBJ1-5; 7 bases agree with TRBD1. This CDR3 has 14 residues. In germline, CDR1 is MNHEY, CDR2 SMNVEV (reference sequence). V lost 4 bases, J lost 6 bases, and 6 bases stayed unmatched. For the CDR3, the DNA is TGTGCCAGCAGTTCCCGACAGGGAGGTCAGCCCCAGCATTTT. Translating gives CASSSRQGGQPQHF.

A single count supports this clone. The J gene is TRBJ1-1, the V gene TRBV5-1, with D maybe TRBD1 (6 bases). CDR3 length: 14 residues. V shed 0 bases and J shed 4 bases, with 10 bases lying between them. The germline CDR1 and CDR2 sequences are SGHRS and YFSETQ. CDR3 loop: CASSLGLGGTEAFF. As DNA, the CDR3 is TGCGCCAGCAGCTTGGGGCTAGGGGGCACTGAAGCTTTCTTT.

The chain recombines TRBV4-2 with TRBJ2-3; 8 bases are shared with TRBD2. The CDR3 consists of 16 residues. CDR1 is LGHNA and CDR2 is YNFKEQ in the germline V gene. V lost 0 bases and J lost 5; bases outside the gene matches: 7. CDR3 amino acids: CASSQDRNGRGDTQYF. The CDR3 bases are TGTGCCAGCAGCCAAGATAGAAACGGGAGGGGAGATACGCAGTATTTT.

This clone appeared a few times. The rearrangement links TRBV18 to TRBJ1-5, with D possibly matching TRBD1 (5 bases). CDR1 and CDR2 (germline): KGHSH, LQKENI. The CDR3 consists of 16 residues. Deletions cut 4 bases from V and 1 base from J, with 14 bases between. The CDR3 DNA reads TGTGCCAGCTCACGCGGGGGGGATCCGAGCAATCAGCCCCAGCATTTT. Translation: CASSRGGDPSNQPQHF.

The chain carries TRBV5-1 and TRBJ1-2; the D is unclear. The CDR3 is 15 residues long. V was clipped by 0 bases and J by 5 bases, with 14 bases between them. Germline V gene lookup returns CDR1 SGHRS and CDR2 YFSETQ. CDR3 residues: CASSLGPRVEYGYTF. DNA of the CDR3: TGCGCCAGCAGCTTGGGCCCGCGGGTGGAGTATGGCTACACCTTC.

The gene calls are TRBV6-5 and TRBJ2-5; 7 nucleotides match TRBD2. This CDR3 has 14 residues. V shed 4 bases and J 5 bases; nucleotides not matched to a gene: 7. Germline-derived CDR1 and CDR2 are MNHEY and SVGAGI. The CDR3 DNA is TGTGCCAGCAGTTGGCGGGAGCGTGGGGAGACCCAGTACTTC. Its protein is CASSWRERGETQYF.

The chain has TRBV7-2 and TRBJ2-7, with 12 bases identical to TRBD2. Germline V gene data show CDR1 as SGHTA and CDR2 as FQGNSA. This CDR3 has 16 residues. V lost 6 bases and J lost 6; bases outside the gene matches: 12. This CDR3 is CASRMRLAGASREQYF. The CDR3 coding sequence is TGTGCCAGCAGGATGCGACTAGCGGGAGCTAGCCGCGAGCAGTACTTC.

This CDR3 reads CASSADRGSGPGELFF. CDR3 bases: TGTGCCAGCAGCGCCGACCGGGGGAGCGGGCCCGGGGAGCTGTTTTTT. This chain links TRBV9 with TRBJ2-2, with a tentative D call TRBD2 (6 bases). The V gene lost 3 bases and the J gene lost 6 bases, with 18 bases spanning the gap. The CDR3 loop spans 16 amino acids. Germline V lookup: CDR1 SGDLS, CDR2 YYNGEE.

The rearrangement joins TRBV21-1 to TRBJ2-5; the table's D call of TRBD2 was not tested on the DNA. TRBV21-1 is designated a pseudogene. CDR3 size: 21 residues. The CDR3 sequence is CASSRTSGSFSGGPIPETQYF. The CDR3 DNA reads TGTGCCAGCAGCAGGACTAGCGGGAGTTTTAGTGGGGGGCCCATCCCAGAGACCCAGTACTTC.

J is TRBJ1-1 and V is TRBV30; 7 positions agree with TRBD1. This CDR3 has 16 amino acids. Germline CDR1 is GTSNPN and CDR2 is SVGIG (reference sequence). After removal of 2 bases from V and 1 base from J, the junction contained 10 bases not matched to a gene. In DNA form, the CDR3 reads TGTGCCTGGAGTCCATTTAAGGGGGCAAGGAACACTGAAGCTTTCTTT. Its protein product is CAWSPFKGARNTEAFF.

The rearrangement links TRBV11-2 to TRBJ2-3; 9 bases are a match to TRBD1. In germline, CDR1 is SGHAT, CDR2 FQNNGV. The CDR3 spans 15 residues. After removal of 5 bases from V and 3 bases from J, the junction contained 6 bases not matched to a gene. CDR3 protein: CASSTPGQGTDTQYF. The CDR3 nucleotides read TGTGCCAGCAGCACCCCGGGACAGGGTACAGATACGCAGTATTTT.

V and J are TRBV24-1 and TRBJ1-1, with 7 bases aligning to TRBD1. The CDR3 consists of 14 residues. CDR1 KGHDR and CDR2 SFDVKD come from the germline V gene. The CDR3 loop reads CVGGWIATGTEAFF. The CDR3 region has the DNA TGTGTAGGGGGCTGGATCGCAACGGGCACTGAAGCTTTCTTT.

The chain has TRBV11-2 and TRBJ1-1; 7 nucleotides match TRBD1. The CDR3 sequence is 15 residues long. V trimming: 3 bases; J trimming: 1 base; junction bases outside the gene matches: 5. The germline V gene encodes CDR1 SGHAT and CDR2 FQNNGV. The CDR3 sequence is CASSLRDSWNTEAFF. The CDR3 DNA is TGTGCCAGCAGCTTGCGGGACAGCTGGAACACTGAAGCTTTCTTT.